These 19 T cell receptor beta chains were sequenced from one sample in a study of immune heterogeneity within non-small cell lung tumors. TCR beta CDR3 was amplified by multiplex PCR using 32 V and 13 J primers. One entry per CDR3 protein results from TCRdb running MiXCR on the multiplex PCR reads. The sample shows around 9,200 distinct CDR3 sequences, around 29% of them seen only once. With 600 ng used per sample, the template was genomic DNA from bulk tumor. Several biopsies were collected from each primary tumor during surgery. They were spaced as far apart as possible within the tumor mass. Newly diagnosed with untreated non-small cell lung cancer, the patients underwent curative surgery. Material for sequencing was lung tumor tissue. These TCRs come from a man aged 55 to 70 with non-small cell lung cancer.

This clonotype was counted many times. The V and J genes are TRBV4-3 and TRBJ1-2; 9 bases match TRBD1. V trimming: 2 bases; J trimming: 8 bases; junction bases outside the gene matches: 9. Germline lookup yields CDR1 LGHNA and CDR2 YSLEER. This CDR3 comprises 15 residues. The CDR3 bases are TGCGCCAGCAGCCAACGGACAGGGGACATCGGGGGCTACACCTTC. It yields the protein CASSQRTGDIGGYTF.

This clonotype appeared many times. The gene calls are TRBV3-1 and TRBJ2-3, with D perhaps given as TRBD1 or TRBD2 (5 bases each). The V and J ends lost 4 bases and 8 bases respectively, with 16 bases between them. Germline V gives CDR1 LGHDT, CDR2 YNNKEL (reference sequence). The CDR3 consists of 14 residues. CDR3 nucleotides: TGTGCCAGCAGCCCGGGGCTTTCCGCGGGTACGCAGTATTTT. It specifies CASSPGLSAGTQYF.

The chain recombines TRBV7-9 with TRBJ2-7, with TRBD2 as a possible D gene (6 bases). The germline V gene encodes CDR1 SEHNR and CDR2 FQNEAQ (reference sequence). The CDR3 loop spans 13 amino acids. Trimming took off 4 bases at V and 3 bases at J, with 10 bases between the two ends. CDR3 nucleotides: TGTGCCAGCAGCTCGGGACTCTTCTACGAGCAGTACTTC. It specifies CASSSGLFYEQYF.

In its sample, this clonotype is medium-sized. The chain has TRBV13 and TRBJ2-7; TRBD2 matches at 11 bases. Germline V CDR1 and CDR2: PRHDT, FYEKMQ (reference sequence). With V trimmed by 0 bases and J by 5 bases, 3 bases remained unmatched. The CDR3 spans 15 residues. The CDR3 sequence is CASSLGLGLADEQYF. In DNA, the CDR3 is TGTGCCAGCAGCTTAGGCCTGGGACTAGCGGACGAGCAGTACTTC.

CDR3 DNA: TGTGCCAGCAGTAGTCTCGACAGGGGATCCTACGAGCAGTACTTC. It translates to CASSSLDRGSYEQYF. This chain links TRBV6-2 or TRBV6-3 with TRBJ2-7; 8 bases align to TRBD1. Trimming took 5 bases from V and 1 from J; bases not matched to a gene: 7. The CDR3 has 15 residues. Germline assignment: CDR1 MNHEY and CDR2 SVGEGT.

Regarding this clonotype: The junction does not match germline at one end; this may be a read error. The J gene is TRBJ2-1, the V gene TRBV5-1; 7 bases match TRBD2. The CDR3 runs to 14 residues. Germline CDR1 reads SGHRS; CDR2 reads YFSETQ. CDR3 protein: CASSLGLAYNEQSF. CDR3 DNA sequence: TGCGCCAGCAGCTTGGGACTAGCCTACAATGAGCAGTCCTTC.

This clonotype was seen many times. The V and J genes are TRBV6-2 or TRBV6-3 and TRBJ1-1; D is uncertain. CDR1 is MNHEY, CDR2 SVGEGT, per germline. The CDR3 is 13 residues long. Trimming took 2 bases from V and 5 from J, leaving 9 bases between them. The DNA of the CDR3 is TGTGCCAGCAGTTACATTGGTCGAACTGAAGCTTTCTTT. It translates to CASSYIGRTEAFF.

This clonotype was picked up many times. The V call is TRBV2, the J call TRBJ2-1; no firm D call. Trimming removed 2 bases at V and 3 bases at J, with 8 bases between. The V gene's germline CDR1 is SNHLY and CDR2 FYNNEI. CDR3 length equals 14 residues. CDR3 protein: CASSEWVYYNEQFF. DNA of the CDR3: TGTGCCAGCAGTGAATGGGTCTACTACAATGAGCAGTTCTTC.

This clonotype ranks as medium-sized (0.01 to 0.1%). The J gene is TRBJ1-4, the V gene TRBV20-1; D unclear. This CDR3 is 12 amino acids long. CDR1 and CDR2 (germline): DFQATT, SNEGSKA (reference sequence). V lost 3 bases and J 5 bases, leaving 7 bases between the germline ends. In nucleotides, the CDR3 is TGCAGTGCTAGGCACAAGAATGAAAAACTGTTTTTT. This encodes CSARHKNEKLFF.

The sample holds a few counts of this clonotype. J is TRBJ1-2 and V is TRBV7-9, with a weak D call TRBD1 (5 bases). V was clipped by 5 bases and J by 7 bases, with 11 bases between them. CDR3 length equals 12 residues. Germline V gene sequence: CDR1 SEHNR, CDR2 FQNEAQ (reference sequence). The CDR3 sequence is CASSARDGGYTF. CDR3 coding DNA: TGTGCCAGCAGCGCCCGGGACGGTGGCTACACCTTC. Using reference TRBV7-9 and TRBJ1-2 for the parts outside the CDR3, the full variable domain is DTGVSQNPRHKITKRGQNVTFRCDPISEHNRLYWYRQTLGQGPEFLTYFQNEAQLEKSRLLSDRFSAERPKGSFSTLEIQRTEQGDSAMYLCASSARDGGYTFGSGTRLTVV.

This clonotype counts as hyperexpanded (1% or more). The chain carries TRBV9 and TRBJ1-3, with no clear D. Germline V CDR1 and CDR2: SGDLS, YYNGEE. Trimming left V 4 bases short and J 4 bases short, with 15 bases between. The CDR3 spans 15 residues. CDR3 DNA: TGTGCCAGCAGCTCCAACACCTTGGGGGGAAACACCATATATTTT. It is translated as CASSSNTLGGNTIYF.

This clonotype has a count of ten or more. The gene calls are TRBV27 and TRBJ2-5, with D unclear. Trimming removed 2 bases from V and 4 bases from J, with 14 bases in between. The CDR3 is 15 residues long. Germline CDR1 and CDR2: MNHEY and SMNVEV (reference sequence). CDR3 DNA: TGTGCCAGCAGTTTAAGTTCGCGCAGTGGAGAGACCCAGTACTTC. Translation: CASSLSSRSGETQYF.

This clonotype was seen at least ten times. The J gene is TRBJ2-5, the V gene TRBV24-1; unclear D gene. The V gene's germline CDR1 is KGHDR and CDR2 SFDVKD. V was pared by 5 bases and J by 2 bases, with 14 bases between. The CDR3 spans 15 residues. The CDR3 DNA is TGTGCCACCAGTGCCCCGTCGGGCCTGCAAGAGACCCAGTACTTC. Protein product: CATSAPSGLQETQYF.

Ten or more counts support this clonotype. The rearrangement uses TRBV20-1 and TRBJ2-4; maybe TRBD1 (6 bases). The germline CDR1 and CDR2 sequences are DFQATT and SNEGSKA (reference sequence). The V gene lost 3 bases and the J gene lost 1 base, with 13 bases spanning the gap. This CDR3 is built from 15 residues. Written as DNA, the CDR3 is TGCAGTGCTAGGGATTACAGGGTTGCCAAAAACATTCAGTACTTC. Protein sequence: CSARDYRVAKNIQYF.

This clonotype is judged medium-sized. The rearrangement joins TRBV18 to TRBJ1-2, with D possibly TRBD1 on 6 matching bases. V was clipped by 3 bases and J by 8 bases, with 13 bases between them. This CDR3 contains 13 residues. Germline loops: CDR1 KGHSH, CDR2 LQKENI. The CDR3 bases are TGTGCCAGCTCACCGAACGCAGGGGACGGCTACACCTTC. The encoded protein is CASSPNAGDGYTF.

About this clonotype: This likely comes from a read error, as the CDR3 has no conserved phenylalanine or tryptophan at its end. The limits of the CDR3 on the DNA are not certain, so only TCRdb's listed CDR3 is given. This chain's CDR3 is CASSLELGQAPYEQYFGP. The gene calls are TRBV5-4 and TRBJ2-3; the DNA was not compared with TRBD1, the D call given in the table. The CDR3 is 18 residues long, ends included. Germline V gives CDR1 SGHNT, CDR2 YYREEE (reference sequence).

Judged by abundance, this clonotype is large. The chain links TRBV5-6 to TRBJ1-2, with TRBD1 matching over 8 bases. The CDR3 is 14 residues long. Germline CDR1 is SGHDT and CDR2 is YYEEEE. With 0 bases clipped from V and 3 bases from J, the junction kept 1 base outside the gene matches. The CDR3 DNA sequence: TGTGCCAGCAGCTTGGTGGGACAGGACTATGGCTACACCTTC. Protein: CASSLVGQDYGYTF.

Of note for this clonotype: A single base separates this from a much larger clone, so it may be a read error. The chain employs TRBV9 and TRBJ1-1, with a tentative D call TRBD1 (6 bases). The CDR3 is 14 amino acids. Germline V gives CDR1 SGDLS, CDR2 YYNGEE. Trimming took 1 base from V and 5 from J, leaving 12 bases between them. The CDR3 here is CASSVKDSETEAFF. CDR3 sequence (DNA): TGTGCCAGCAGCGTAAAGGACAGCGAGACTGAAGCTTTCTTT.

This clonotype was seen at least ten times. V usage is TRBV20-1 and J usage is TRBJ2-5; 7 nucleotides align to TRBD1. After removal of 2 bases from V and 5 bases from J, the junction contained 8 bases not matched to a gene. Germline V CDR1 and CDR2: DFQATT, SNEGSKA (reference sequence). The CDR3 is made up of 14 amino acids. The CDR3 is CSARRYDRAETQYF. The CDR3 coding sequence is TGCAGTGCTAGAAGATACGACAGGGCTGAGACCCAGTACTTC.